Listed here is a single TCR beta chain. No antigen is known for it. Per-base qualities were not stored, and no clone one base away is much larger. The data derive from a study of OX40 agonist ivuxolimab in advanced cancers. The study in broad terms: Ivuxolimab was a fully human IgG2 agonistic monoclonal antibody targeting the costimulatory receptor OX40 (CD134). The purpose of peripheral TCRbeta sequencing was to test whether ivuxolimab changed TCR sequence diversity and led to clonal T-cell expansion. Of the approximately 54 dose-escalation patients, hepatocellular carcinoma was present in approximately 20, melanoma in roughly 15, renal cell carcinoma in 9 and head and neck cancer in 9. The dose-escalation cohort was approximately 83% male with a mean age of around 62 years, ranging from roughly 20 to 80. Patients were allowed to have had prior anti-PD-1, anti-PD-L1 or anti-CTLA-4 therapy, and 40% of the dose-escalation patients had previously received checkpoint inhibitors. Intravenous ivuxolimab was administered to patients every 2 weeks at six dose levels: 0.01, 0.1, 0.3, 1.5, 3 and 10 mg/kg. Partial responses were achieved by three dose-escalation patients, of whom one had hepatocellular carcinoma and two had cutaneous melanoma. The paper describes the monotherapy dose-escalation part (N ≈ 52 patients) of the phase I trial of ivuxolimab. What the authors observed across the whole study: Low levels of normalized T-cell clonal expansion were also shown by some nonresponding patients. Antigen specificity was not determined for the clonally expanded peripheral T cells. On average, CD8+ T cells showed more expanded clones than CD4+ T cells after ivuxolimab. At doses from 0.1 to 3.0 mg/kg, clonal expansion was seen in both CD4+ and CD8+ blood T cells between baseline and week 6. In the 0.1-3.0 mg/kg groups, partial responders had among the lowest normalized peripheral clonal expansion, particularly in CD8+ T cells.

Including the terminal cysteine and phenylalanine, the CDR3 comprises 15 residues. Just the 45-base CDR3 DNA is kept, in frame starting at base 1. Trimming takes 5 bases from V and 4 bases from J, and the germline ends sit 14 bases apart. CDR1 and CDR2, looked up from the germline V gene (reference sequence), are WNHNN and SYGVQD. For sequencing of the TCRbeta CDR3 region, genomic DNA was extracted from the sorted cells. The immunoSEQ Assay was used to sequence the TCRbeta CDR3 regions. TCRdb provides this immuneACCESS table in a form limited to in-frame rearrangements. Some clones are lacking; in checked studies, under half of them reflect an unresolved V gene, and why the rest are absent is not known. The sample table contains tens of thousands of clones; only one count was recorded for over 85% of them. The top ten constitute about 0.2% of the sample. Patients with autoimmune disease history or receiving systemic immunosuppression were excluded from the trial. Peripheral blood for TCR sequencing was collected from all dose cohorts at baseline, on cycle 4 day 1, and on cycle 7 day 1. Samples came from an open-label, multicenter, first-in-human phase I dose-escalation trial of ivuxolimab. Adults with locally advanced or metastatic melanoma, renal cell carcinoma, hepatocellular carcinoma or head and neck squamous cell carcinoma were enrolled in the trial. Before TCR sequencing, CD4+ T cells and CD8+ T cells from peripheral blood were sorted into separate populations.

The clonotype was recovered from an adult with an advanced solid tumor such as melanoma, head and neck, liver or kidney cancer. The V and J segments used are TRBV10-1 and TRBJ2-2; the D segment could be TRBD1, given 6 matching bases. The sample consisted of CD4+ or CD8+ T cells sorted from blood, taken in a trial of the OX40 agonist ivuxolimab. The DNA reads TGCGCCAGCAGTAGGCAGTCAGGGGTCACCGGGGAGCTGTTTTTT. Translated, it reads CASSRQSGVTGELFF.